This T cell receptor (beta chain) was documented in a study of blood T cells in healthy people across ages. Overall study results and limits: While age rose, TCR beta diversity per million T cells dropped in a roughly linear way.

As to this clonotype: Its specificity is not known.

Extraction of total RNA produced a minimum of 5.5 micrograms from each sample. This CDR3 region has 12 residues. Trimming took off 6 bases at V and 1 base at J, with 9 bases between the two ends. The germline CDR1 and CDR2 sequences are DFQATT and SNEGSKA (reference sequence). The use of a sample-barcoded 5' primer and a J-beta primer mix characterized a second PCR of roughly 7 to 11 cycles. TCRdb reprocessed the 5' RACE reads with MiXCR, giving one entry per CDR3 protein. The repertoire holds 1.2 million to 1.5 million distinct CDR3 sequences, with about 43% as singletons. The sample was blood. This TCR was sampled from a woman aged 18-35 years in good health. The rearrangement joins TRBV20-1 to TRBJ1-1; TRBD1 is a possible D gene (5 bases). CDR3 nucleotide sequence: TGCAGTGCAAACCAGGGGAACACTGAAGCTTTCTTT. This codes for CSANQGNTEAFF.